The T cell receptor (beta chain) under discussion was sequenced for a study of PD-L1 blockade in urothelial cancer. Across the whole study: Male sex and bladder-origin urothelial cancer were recorded for about 85% of the roughly 30 patients.

Whole-study results and caveats: Durable-benefit patients showed greater tumor-associated blood clone expansion at 3 weeks.

TCRdb's copy holds only in-frame clones and misses some; the assay was immunoSEQ multiplex PCR. This table has 70,000 to 75,000 clones, 84% appearing once. In regard to this clone: Its target is unknown.

The CDR3 is 16 residues long. V shed 1 base and J 5 bases; nucleotides not matched to a gene: 1. Germline V lookup: CDR1 MDHEN, CDR2 SYDVKM. The rearrangement links TRBV28 to TRBJ2-3, with TRBD2 matching over 15 bases. This clonotype was sampled from a man aged 65-85 years with urothelial cancer. The sequencing used PBMCs, collected around atezolizumab (anti-PD-L1) treatment. The CDR3 loop reads CASSLSGLAGGDTQYF. Here the CDR3 DNA reads TGTGCCAGCAGTTTATCGGGACTAGCGGGAGGAGATACGCAGTATTTT.